This is a list of T cell receptor beta chains from one sample in a study of blood T cell repertoires in COVID-19. The repertoire was sequenced with immunoSEQ multiplex PCR; TCRdb's copy has only in-frame clones and lacks some. The table has approximately 200,000 clones, roughly 85% seen once. The specimen sequenced was PBMCs or T cells enriched from blood (not recorded which). The receptors originated from a middle-aged man who had recovered from COVID-19. CDR3s include the opening cysteine and the closing phenylalanine or tryptophan. D genes are given only for firm matches. Clone size, where shown, is once, few, many, or a class for clones that have expanded.

TRBV9	.	TRBD2	TRBJ2-3	CASSNSGSTDTQYF	TGTGCCAGCAGCAATAGCGGGAGCACAGATACGCAGTATTTT
TRBV4-3	.	TRBD2	TRBJ2-1	CASSQDLEAGAYNEQFF	TGCGCCAGCAGCCAAGATCTCGAAGCGGGAGCCTACAATGAGCAGTTCTTC
TRBV7-8	.	TRBD1	TRBJ1-5	CASSQGARDNQPQHF	TGTGCCAGCAGTCAGGGGGCAAGGGACAATCAGCCCCAGCATTTT
TRBV30	.	.	TRBJ2-7	CAWSVPERESRNEQYF	TGTGCCTGGAGTGTACCGGAAAGGGAGTCGAGGAACGAGCAGTACTTC
TRBV4-3	.	.	TRBJ1-2	CASSQEQDVGLGYTF	TGCGCCAGCAGCCAAGAACAGGACGTGGGGTTGGGCTACACCTTC
TRBV7-9	.	TRBD1	TRBJ1-5	CASSQEAGGSNQPQHF	TGTGCCAGCAGCCAAGAGGCAGGGGGCAGCAATCAGCCCCAGCATTTT
TRBV7-6	.	.	TRBJ1-5	CASSSTQGTGQPQHF	TGTGCCAGCAGCTCCACACAGGGAACGGGTCAGCCCCAGCATTTT
TRBV27	.	TRBD1	TRBJ1-5	CASSLGMDRENQPQHF	TGTGCCAGCAGTTTAGGTATGGACAGGGAAAATCAGCCCCAGCATTTT
TRBV2	.	TRBD1	TRBJ1-2	CASSIGQGEGYTF	TGTGCCAGCAGTATAGGACAGGGCGAGGGCTACACCTTC
TRBV13	.	TRBD2	TRBJ2-1	CASSSPYEGTSDNEQFF	TGTGCCAGCAGCTCCCCTTATGAAGGGACTAGTGATAATGAGCAGTTCTTC
TRBV10-1	.	.	TRBJ2-7	CASSDRTSYYEQYF	TGCGCCAGCAGTGACCGGACATCTTACTACGAGCAGTACTTC
TRBV4-2	.	TRBD2	TRBJ2-7	CASSQVSGSYEQYF	TGTGCCAGCAGCCAAGTTAGCGGGTCCTACGAGCAGTACTTC
TRBV5-1	.	.	TRBJ2-5	CASSPGQSQETQYF	TGCGCCAGCAGCCCCGGACAGTCTCAAGAGACCCAGTACTTC
TRBV19	.	TRBD1	TRBJ1-5	CASRIDRGSQPQHF	TGTGCCAGTAGGATAGACAGGGGAAGTCAGCCCCAGCATTTT
TRBV4-1	few	.	TRBJ1-2	CASSQGGGFSYGYTF	TGCGCCAGCAGCCAAGGTGGCGGGTTTAGCTATGGCTACACCTTC
TRBV9	few	TRBD1	TRBJ1-4	CASSVEDRGEKLFF	TGTGCCAGCAGCGTAGAGGACAGGGGTGAAAAACTGTTTTTT
TRBV4-2	once	.	TRBJ1-5	CASSQEQDQPQHF	TGTGCCAGCAGCCAAGAACAAGATCAGCCCCAGCATTTT
TRBV28	.	TRBD1	TRBJ2-2	CASSAGGGNGELFF	TGTGCCAGCAGTGCAGGGGGCGGGAACGGGGAGCTGTTTTTT
TRBV19	.	TRBD1	TRBJ1-5	CAAGQEYQPQHF	TGTGCCGCAGGACAGGAGTATCAGCCCCAGCATTTT
TRBV12-3/TRBV12-4	.	.	TRBJ1-1	CASRQTGNTEAFF	TGTGCCAGCAGACAGACAGGTAACACTGAAGCTTTCTTT
TRBV30	.	.	TRBJ1-3	CAWSVRESGNTIYF	TGTGCCTGGAGTGTACGGGAATCTGGAAACACCATATATTTT
TRBV21-1	.	.	TRBJ2-7	CASSKAREEQYF	TGTGCCAGCAGCAAAGCGCGGGAGGAGCAGTACTTC
TRBV19	few	.	TRBJ1-5	CASRRTDYNQPQHF	TGTGCCAGTAGGAGGACGGACTACAATCAGCCCCAGCATTTT
TRBV28	.	TRBD2	TRBJ2-1	CASIGTSGRSSYNEQFF	TGTGCCAGCATCGGGACTAGCGGGAGATCATCCTACAATGAGCAGTTCTTC
TRBV9	.	.	TRBJ2-1	CASAIGGASYNEQFF	TGTGCCAGCGCGATAGGGGGAGCCTCCTACAATGAGCAGTTCTTC
TRBV11-2	once	TRBD2	TRBJ2-2	CASSPTFSGEGLTGELFF	TGTGCCAGCAGCCCAACATTCTCGGGGGAGGGCCTAACCGGGGAGCTGTTTTTT
TRBV15	.	.	TRBJ1-6	CATSRDLGGNSPLHF	TGTGCCACCAGCAGAGATTTGGGGGGGAATTCACCCCTCCACTTT
TRBV7-2	.	.	TRBJ2-7	CASSLETSLQYF	TGTGCCAGCAGCTTAGAGACTAGTCTGCAGTACTTC